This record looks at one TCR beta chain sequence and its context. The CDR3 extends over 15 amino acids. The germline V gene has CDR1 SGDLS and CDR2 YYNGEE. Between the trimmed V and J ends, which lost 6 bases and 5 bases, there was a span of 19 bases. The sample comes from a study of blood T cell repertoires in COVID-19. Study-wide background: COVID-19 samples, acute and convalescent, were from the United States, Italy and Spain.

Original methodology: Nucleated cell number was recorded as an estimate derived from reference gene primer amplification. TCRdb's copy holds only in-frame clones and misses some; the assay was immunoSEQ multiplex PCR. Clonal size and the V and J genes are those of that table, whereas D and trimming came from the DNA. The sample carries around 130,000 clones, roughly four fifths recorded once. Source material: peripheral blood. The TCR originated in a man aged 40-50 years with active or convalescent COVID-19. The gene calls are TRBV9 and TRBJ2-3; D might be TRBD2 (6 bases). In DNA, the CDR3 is TGTGCCAGCAATACTGGGGGGTCCGAAGGAGATACGCAGTATTTT. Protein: CASNTGGSEGDTQYF.